This is a list of T cell receptor beta chains from one sample in a study of vaccination effects on CD4 cells after COVID-19. Clones were read by immunoSEQ multiplex PCR, and TCRdb kept only the in-frame ones, dropping some. The data contain some 47,000 clones, under 80% of them singletons. These receptors are not linked to any known antigen. The sample was CD4+ T cells from PBMCs cultured without peptide, taken after COVID-19 vaccination. These receptors were obtained from a human donor who received a COVID-19 vaccine. Each CDR3 is given with its conserved first and last residue. The order of the fields is V gene, D gene, CDR3 length, J gene, clone size, CDR3 DNA, CDR3 protein. A D gene is named only where the DNA matches it firmly. The size field is filled for only some rows; it gives once, few, many or a size class.

TRBV15,TRBD1,18,TRBJ2-4,NA,TGTGCCACCAGCAGAGGCATGGGACAGGGGGAAGCCAAAAACATTCAGTACTTC,CATSRGMGQGEAKNIQYF
TRBV11-1,TRBD1,16,TRBJ1-1,NA,TGTGCCAGCAGCAAAACAGGGGGCATCTTGAACACTGAAGCTTTCTTT,CASSKTGGILNTEAFF
TRBV27,TRBD2,13,TRBJ2-7,NA,TGTGCCAGCAAGAGCGGGGATTCCTACGAGCAGTACTTC,CASKSGDSYEQYF
TRBV10-1,TRBD1,15,TRBJ2-3,few,TGCGCCAGCAGTGACCAACAGGGGAACACAGATACGCAGTATTTT,CASSDQQGNTDTQYF
TRBV7-2,NA,16,TRBJ1-6,NA,TGTGCCAGCAGCGCAACGGTCGGGGGGCAAGGGTCACCCCTCCACTTT,CASSATVGGQGSPLHF
TRBV2,NA,12,TRBJ2-5,few,TGTGCCAGCAACAGGGGAGGGGAGACCCAGTACTTC,CASNRGGETQYF
TRBV3-1/TRBV3-2,NA,15,TRBJ1-5,NA,TGTGCCAGCAGCCCCGGGACGGTTAGCAATCAGCCCCAGCATTTT,CASSPGTVSNQPQHF
TRBV19,NA,11,TRBJ1-1,once,TGTGCCAGTAGTGCCCAGGGACAAGCTTTCTTT,CASSAQGQAFF
TRBV9,NA,15,TRBJ2-1,NA,TGTGCCAGCAGCGTAGCAGGGAGGCCCTACAATGAGCAGTTCTTC,CASSVAGRPYNEQFF
TRBV5-4,NA,16,TRBJ2-3,NA,TGTGCCAGCAGCTGGGCGACTGGATCAAGCACAGATACGCAGTATTTT,CASSWATGSSTDTQYF
TRBV3-1/TRBV3-2,TRBD2,18,TRBJ2-2,NA,TGTGCCAGCAGCCAACGCGGGACTAGCGGGCCGAACACCGGGGAGCTGTTTTTT,CASSQRGTSGPNTGELFF
TRBV19,TRBD2,13,TRBJ2-3,few,TGTGCCAGTATAGCGGACGGGGACTATTCCCCGTATTTT,CASIADGDYSPYF
TRBV5-1,NA,15,TRBJ2-3,NA,TGCGCCAGCAGCTTGCGAGACAGTATCACAGATACGCAGTATTTT,CASSLRDSITDTQYF
TRBV11-2,NA,15,TRBJ2-1,NA,TGTGCCAGCAGCTCTACAGGGACAATTTACAATGAGCAGTTCTTC,CASSSTGTIYNEQFF
TRBV10-1,NA,12,TRBJ2-7,NA,TGCGCCAGCAGTGAGTCGGGTGGGGAGCAGTACTTC,CASSESGGEQYF
TRBV10-3,NA,13,TRBJ2-5,few,TGTGCCATCAGCCCCGGACATCGGGAGACCCAGTACTTC,CAISPGHRETQYF
TRBV7-7,TRBD2,17,TRBJ2-3,once,TGTGCCAGCAGCGCGGGGTCGATGGGACTAGCAACAGATACGCAGTATTTT,CASSAGSMGLATDTQYF
TRBV2,NA,16,TRBJ2-1,NA,TGTGCCAGCAGTGAAGGCGCCACGCCGATTTACAATGAGCAGTTCTTC,CASSEGATPIYNEQFF
TRBV6-1,NA,15,TRBJ1-2,NA,TGTGCCAGCAGTGATAGCCGGGGATCTCTCGCTGGCTACACCTTC,CASSDSRGSLAGYTF
TRBV19,NA,15,TRBJ1-5,NA,TGTGCCAGTAGTATACAATTGAGGGGAAGTCAGCCCCAGCATTTT,CASSIQLRGSQPQHF
TRBV5-1,TRBD2,14,TRBJ2-7,NA,TGCGCCAGCAGGCGGACTAGCGGTACCTACGAGCAGTACTTC,CASRRTSGTYEQYF
TRBV19,NA,14,TRBJ2-3,NA,TGTGCCAGTAGTACTCAGACTAGCACAGATACGCAGTATTTT,CASSTQTSTDTQYF
TRBV3-1/TRBV3-2,NA,15,TRBJ2-7,NA,TGTGCCAGCAGCCAAGGCGGGACAAGGACCTACGAGCAGTACTTC,CASSQGGTRTYEQYF
TRBV27,TRBD1,15,TRBJ2-7,NA,TGTGCCAGCAGGGGAAGGACAGGGTACTCCTACGAGCAGTACTTC,CASRGRTGYSYEQYF
TRBV19,NA,14,TRBJ1-2,NA,TGTGCCAGTGCGCAGAGACATAATCTCTATGGCTACACCTTC,CASAQRHNLYGYTF
TRBV19,NA,14,TRBJ1-4,NA,TGTGCCAGTAGTATCCCGGATGGACGGGAAAAACTGTTTTTT,CASSIPDGREKLFF
TRBV19,TRBD1,13,TRBJ1-2,NA,TGTGCCAGTAGTACCGACAGGGGGAGTAGCTACACCTTC,CASSTDRGSSYTF
TRBV2,TRBD2,15,TRBJ2-7,NA,TGTGCCAGCACCAGCGGGAGCCCGAGCTCCTACGAGCAGTACTTC,CASTSGSPSSYEQYF
TRBV11-2,NA,14,TRBJ1-5,NA,TGTGCCAGCAGCTTCCCGGGGTTGGATCAGCCCCAGCATTTT,CASSFPGLDQPQHF
TRBV9,NA,16,TRBJ2-4,NA,TGTGCCAGCAGCGTCAGTTTTGGGGGTGCCAAAAACATTCAGTACTTC,CASSVSFGGAKNIQYF
TRBV19,NA,15,TRBJ2-1,NA,TGTGCCAGTAGTATAGATCAGTTACGCAGCAATGAGCAGTTCTTC,CASSIDQLRSNEQFF
TRBV14,NA,16,TRBJ1-6,NA,TGTGCCAGCAGCCAAGCGGGGGCTGTAAATAATTCACCCCTCCACTTT,CASSQAGAVNNSPLHF
TRBV20-1,NA,11,TRBJ2-5,NA,TGCAGTGTTAAAGCACAAGAGACCCAGTACTTC,CSVKAQETQYF
TRBV3-1/TRBV3-2,NA,17,TRBJ2-2,NA,TGTGCCAGCAGCCAAGATTGGGGGGGCCAGGGTGCCGGGGAGCTGTTTTTT,CASSQDWGGQGAGELFF
TRBV24-1,TRBD1,15,TRBJ2-2,NA,TGTGCCACCATCGCCGGACAGGGGAACACCGGGGAGCTGTTTTTT,CATIAGQGNTGELFF
TRBV5-4,TRBD2,14,TRBJ2-5,NA,TGTGCCAGCAGCCCCGGACTAGCGCAAGAGACCCAGTACTTC,CASSPGLAQETQYF
TRBV24-1,TRBD2,17,TRBJ2-2,NA,TGTGCCACCAGTGATTTAGGCGGGGGGGCTGGCACCGGGGAGCTGTTTTTT,CATSDLGGGAGTGELFF
TRBV6-5,NA,14,TRBJ1-2,NA,TGTGCCAGCAGAAACCCAGGGGCCGGGGGTGGCTACACCTTC,CASRNPGAGGGYTF
TRBV27,TRBD1,15,TRBJ1-4,few,TGTGCCAGCACACAACAGGGGGCGGCTAATGAAAAACTGTTTTTT,CASTQQGAANEKLFF
TRBV5-1,TRBD1,14,TRBJ1-1,NA,TGCGCCAGCAGCTTGTTCAGGGGGAATGAGCTGACTTTCTTT,CASSLFRGNELTFF
TRBV24-1,TRBD1,16,TRBJ2-3,NA,TGTGCCACCAGTGATGTAGGGACAGGGGCTGCAGATACGCAGTATTTT,CATSDVGTGAADTQYF
TRBV30,NA,13,TRBJ1-5,NA,TGTGCCTGGAGTGGACAGACCAATCAGCCCCAGCATTTT,CAWSGQTNQPQHF
TRBV7-9,NA,16,TRBJ1-2,NA,TGTGCCAGCAGCTTAGGCGGGACGGGGGGTAGCTATGGCTACACCTTC,CASSLGGTGGSYGYTF
TRBV3-1/TRBV3-2,NA,14,TRBJ1-2,NA,TGTGCCAGCAGCCCGACAGACACTAACTATGGCTACACCTTC,CASSPTDTNYGYTF
TRBV18,NA,15,TRBJ2-2,NA,TGTGCCAGCTCACGTGATAGCGGGAACACCGGGGAGCTGTTTTTT,CASSRDSGNTGELFF
TRBV6-6,NA,16,TRBJ1-2,few,TGTGCCAGCAGTTACCCGTGGGGGTCCCCCCTCTATGGCTACACCTTC,CASSYPWGSPLYGYTF
TRBV11-2,TRBD2,15,TRBJ2-7,NA,TGTGCCAGCAGCTTCGGACTAGCGGGGGCCTACGAGCAGTACTTC,CASSFGLAGAYEQYF
TRBV4-1,NA,15,TRBJ2-2,few,TGCGCCAGCAGCCATCAGGGGGGCGTTGCCGGGGAGCTGTTTTTT,CASSHQGGVAGELFF
TRBV19,TRBD1,16,TRBJ1-6,NA,TGTGCCAGTAGGGATCCGGACAGGGGCTATAATTCACCCCTCCACTTT,CASRDPDRGYNSPLHF
TRBV6-2/TRBV6-3,TRBD1,15,TRBJ2-7,once,TGTGCCAGCAGTGCCGGGACAGGATATGCCTACGAGCAGTACTTC,CASSAGTGYAYEQYF
TRBV18,TRBD2,14,TRBJ2-3,NA,TGTGCCAGCTCACGGACTAGCGGGTCAGATACGCAGTATTTT,CASSRTSGSDTQYF
TRBV5-1,NA,12,TRBJ2-7,NA,TGCGCCAGCAGCTACCGGGGCTACGAGCAGTACTTC,CASSYRGYEQYF
TRBV18,NA,14,TRBJ2-7,NA,TGTGCCAGCTCATCCTCCTTGGGGGCCGACGAGCAGTACTTC,CASSSSLGADEQYF
TRBV10-3,NA,13,TRBJ1-1,few,TGTGCCATCAAAGGGGCAATGGAGACTGAAGCTTTCTTT,CAIKGAMETEAFF
TRBV14,TRBD1,16,TRBJ2-1,NA,TGTGCCAGCAGCCAAGAGCCGGGACAGGGAGACAATGAGCAGTTCTTC,CASSQEPGQGDNEQFF
TRBV5-5,NA,14,TRBJ1-6,NA,TGTGCCAGCAGCTTGATCCGGGATTTTTCACCCCTCCACTTT,CASSLIRDFSPLHF
TRBV5-1,NA,13,TRBJ1-4,NA,TGCGCCAGCAGCTTGGTCCCTAATGAAAAACTGTTTTTT,CASSLVPNEKLFF
TRBV11-3,NA,14,TRBJ2-1,few,TGTGCCAGCAGCATAGGGGCCGGGGGCTATGAGCAGTTCTTC,CASSIGAGGYEQFF
TRBV5-5,TRBD1,16,TRBJ2-7,NA,TGTGCCAGCAGCCCTCGCCCCGGGACAGGGGATCACGAGCAGTACTTC,CASSPRPGTGDHEQYF